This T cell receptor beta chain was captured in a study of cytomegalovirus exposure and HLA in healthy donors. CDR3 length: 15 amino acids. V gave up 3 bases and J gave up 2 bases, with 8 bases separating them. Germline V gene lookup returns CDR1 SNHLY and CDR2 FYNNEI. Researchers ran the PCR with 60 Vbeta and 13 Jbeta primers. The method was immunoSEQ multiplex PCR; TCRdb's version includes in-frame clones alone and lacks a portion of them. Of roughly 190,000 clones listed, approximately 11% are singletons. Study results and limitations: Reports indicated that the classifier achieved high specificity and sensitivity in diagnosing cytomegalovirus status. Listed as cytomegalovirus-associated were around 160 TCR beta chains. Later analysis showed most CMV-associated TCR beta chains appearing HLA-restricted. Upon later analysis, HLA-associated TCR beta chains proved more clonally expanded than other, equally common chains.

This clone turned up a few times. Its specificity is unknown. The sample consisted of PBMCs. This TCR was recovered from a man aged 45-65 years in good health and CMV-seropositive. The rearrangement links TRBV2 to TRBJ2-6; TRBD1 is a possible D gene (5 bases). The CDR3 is CASSDSRAGANVLTF. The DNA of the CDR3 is TGTGCCAGCAGTGATTCCAGGGCTGGGGCCAACGTCCTGACTTTC.